The sequence of this T cell receptor beta chain was determined in a study of shared clonotypes between healthy human individuals. CD45RO-negative cells were positively selected for CCR7, leaving out terminally differentiated effector memory CD45RA+ cells. V gave up 1 base and J gave up 4 bases; unmatched junction bases: 4. Germline V gene lookup returns CDR1 KGHSH and CDR2 LQKENI. This CDR3 region has 15 residues. Findings of the study overall: Few donors limited the genetic and exposure-history diversity represented.

This clone was detected only once. What it recognizes is unknown. The method was immunoSEQ multiplex PCR; TCRdb's version includes in-frame clones alone and lacks a portion of them. Found here are around 700,000 clones, 92% of them singletons; the top ten hold about 24%. The material sequenced was naive CD8+ T cells sorted from blood. This rearrangement joins TRBV18 to TRBJ2-7, with 10 bases that match TRBD1. This clonotype was sampled from a man younger than 45 in good health. The CDR3 DNA follows: TGTGCCAGCTCACCACGACAGGGGGCTTTATACGAGCAGTACTTC. This encodes CASSPRQGALYEQYF.